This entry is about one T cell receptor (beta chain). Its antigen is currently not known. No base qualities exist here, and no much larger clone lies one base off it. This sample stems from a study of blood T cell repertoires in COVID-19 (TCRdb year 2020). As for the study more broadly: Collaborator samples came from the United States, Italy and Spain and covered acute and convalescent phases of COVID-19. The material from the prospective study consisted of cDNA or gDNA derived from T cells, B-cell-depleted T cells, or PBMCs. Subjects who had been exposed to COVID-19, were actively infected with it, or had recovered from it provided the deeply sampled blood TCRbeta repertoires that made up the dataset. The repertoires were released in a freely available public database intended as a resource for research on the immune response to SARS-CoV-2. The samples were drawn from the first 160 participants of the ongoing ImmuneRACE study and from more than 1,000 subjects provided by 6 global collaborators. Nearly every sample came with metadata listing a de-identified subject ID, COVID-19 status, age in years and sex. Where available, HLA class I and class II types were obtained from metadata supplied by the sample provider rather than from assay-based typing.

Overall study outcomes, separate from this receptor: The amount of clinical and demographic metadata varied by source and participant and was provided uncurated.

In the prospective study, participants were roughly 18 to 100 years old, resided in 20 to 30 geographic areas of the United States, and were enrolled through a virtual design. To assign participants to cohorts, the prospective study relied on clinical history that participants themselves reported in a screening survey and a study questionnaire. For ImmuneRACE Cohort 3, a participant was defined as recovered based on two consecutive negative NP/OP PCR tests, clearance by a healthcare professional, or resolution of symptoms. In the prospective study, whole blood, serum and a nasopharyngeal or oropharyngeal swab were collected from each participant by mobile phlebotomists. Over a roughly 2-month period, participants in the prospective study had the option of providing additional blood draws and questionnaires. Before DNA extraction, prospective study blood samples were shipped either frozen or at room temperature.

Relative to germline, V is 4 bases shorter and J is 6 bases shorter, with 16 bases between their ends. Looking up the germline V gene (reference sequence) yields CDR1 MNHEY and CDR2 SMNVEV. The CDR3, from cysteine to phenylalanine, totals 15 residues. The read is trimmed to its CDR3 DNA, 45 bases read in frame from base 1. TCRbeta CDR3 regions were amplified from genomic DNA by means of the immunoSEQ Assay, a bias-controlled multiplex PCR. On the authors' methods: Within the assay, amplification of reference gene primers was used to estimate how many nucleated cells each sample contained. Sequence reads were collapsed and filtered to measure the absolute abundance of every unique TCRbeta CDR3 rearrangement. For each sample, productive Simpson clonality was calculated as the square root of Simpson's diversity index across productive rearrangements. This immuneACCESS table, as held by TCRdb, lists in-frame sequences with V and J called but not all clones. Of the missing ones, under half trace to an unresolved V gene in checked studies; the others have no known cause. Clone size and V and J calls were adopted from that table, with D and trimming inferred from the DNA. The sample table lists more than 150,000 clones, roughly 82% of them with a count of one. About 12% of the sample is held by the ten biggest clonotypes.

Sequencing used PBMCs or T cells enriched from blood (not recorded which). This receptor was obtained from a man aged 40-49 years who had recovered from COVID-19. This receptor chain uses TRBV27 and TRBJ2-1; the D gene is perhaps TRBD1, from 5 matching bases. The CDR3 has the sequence CASSYAGIFSNEQFF. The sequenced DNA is TGTGCCAGCAGTTACGCAGGGATTTTCTCCAATGAGCAGTTCTTC.